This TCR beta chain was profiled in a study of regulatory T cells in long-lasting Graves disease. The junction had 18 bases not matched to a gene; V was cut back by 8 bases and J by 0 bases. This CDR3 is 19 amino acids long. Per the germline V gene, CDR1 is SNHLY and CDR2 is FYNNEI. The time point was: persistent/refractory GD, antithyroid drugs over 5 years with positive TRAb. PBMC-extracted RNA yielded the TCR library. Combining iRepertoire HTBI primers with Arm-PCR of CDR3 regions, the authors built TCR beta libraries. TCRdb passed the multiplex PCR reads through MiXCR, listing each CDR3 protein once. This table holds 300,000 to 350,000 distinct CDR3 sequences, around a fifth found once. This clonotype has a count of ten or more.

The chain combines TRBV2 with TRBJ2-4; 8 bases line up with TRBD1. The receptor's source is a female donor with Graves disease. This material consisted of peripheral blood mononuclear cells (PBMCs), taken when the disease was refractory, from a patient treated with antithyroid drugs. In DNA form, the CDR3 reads TGTGCCAGCTCCCAAACCGGGACAGGAGGAACAATAGCCAAAAACATTCAGTACTTC. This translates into CASSQTGTGGTIAKNIQYF.